This TCR beta chain was observed in a study of cytomegalovirus exposure and HLA in healthy donors. Study-wide results and limits: Across donors, most TCRs were seen rarely, yet some public ones were widespread.

A multiplex PCR was run with 60 Vbeta primers and 13 Jbeta primers. Sequenced by immunoSEQ multiplex PCR; TCRdb stores in-frame clones only, minus some. The sample carries tens of thousands of clones, 35% to 50% recorded once. Each donor was nominally healthy when sampled (though unrecorded immune exposures were likely). On this clone itself: Antigen specificity is unknown.

This TCR came from a woman aged 45-65 years in good health and CMV-seronegative. The specimen sequenced was PBMCs.

CDR3 coding DNA: TGTGCCAGCAGTTCAGGGGCTAGCGGGGGCTACAATGAGCAGTTCTTC. Its translation: CASSSGASGGYNEQFF. The chain joins TRBV11-3 to TRBJ2-1; 10 bases line up with TRBD2. The V segment lost 6 bases and the J segment 3 bases; nucleotides outside the gene matches: 8. There are 16 residues in the CDR3. In germline, CDR1 is SGHNT, CDR2 YENEEA. Variable domain in full (rest from reference TRBV11-3 and TRBJ2-1): EAGVVQSPRYKIIEKKQPVAFWCNPISGHNTLYWYLQNLGQGPELLIRYENEEAVDDSQLPKDRFSAERLKGVDSTLKIQPAELGDSAVYLCASSSGASGGYNEQFFGPGTRLTVL.